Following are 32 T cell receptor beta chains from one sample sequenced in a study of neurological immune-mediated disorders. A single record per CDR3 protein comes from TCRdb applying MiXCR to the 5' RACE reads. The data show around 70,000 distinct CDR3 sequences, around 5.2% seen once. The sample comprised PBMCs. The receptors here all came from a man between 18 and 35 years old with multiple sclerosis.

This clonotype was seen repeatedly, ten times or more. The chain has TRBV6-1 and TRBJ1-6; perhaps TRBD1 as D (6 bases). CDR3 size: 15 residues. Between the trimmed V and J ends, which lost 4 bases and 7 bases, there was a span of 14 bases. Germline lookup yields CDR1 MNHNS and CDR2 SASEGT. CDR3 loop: CASSGARGWNSPLHF. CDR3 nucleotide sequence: TGTGCCAGCAGTGGGGCCAGGGGTTGGAATTCACCCCTCCACTTT.

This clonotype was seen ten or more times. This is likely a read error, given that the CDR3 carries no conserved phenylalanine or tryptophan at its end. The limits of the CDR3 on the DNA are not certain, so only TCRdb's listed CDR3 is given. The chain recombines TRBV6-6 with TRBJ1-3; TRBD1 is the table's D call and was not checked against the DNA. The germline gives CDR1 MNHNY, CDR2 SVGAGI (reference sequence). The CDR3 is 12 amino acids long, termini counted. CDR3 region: CASSRDRVWLWT.

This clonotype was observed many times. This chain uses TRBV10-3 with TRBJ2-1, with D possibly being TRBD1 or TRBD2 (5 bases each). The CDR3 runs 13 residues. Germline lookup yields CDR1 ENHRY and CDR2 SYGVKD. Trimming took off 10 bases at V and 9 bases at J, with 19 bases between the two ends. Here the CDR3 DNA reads TGTGCCACCACCTGGGACGGGGTATCTGAGCAGTTCTTC. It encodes CATTWDGVSEQFF.

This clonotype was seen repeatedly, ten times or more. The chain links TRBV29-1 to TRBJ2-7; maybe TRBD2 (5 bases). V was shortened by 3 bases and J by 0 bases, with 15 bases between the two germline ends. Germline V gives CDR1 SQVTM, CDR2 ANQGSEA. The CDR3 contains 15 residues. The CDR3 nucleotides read TGCAGCGTTGAGACCAAAGCGGTATGCTCCTACGAGCAGTACTTC. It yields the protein CSVETKAVCSYEQYF.

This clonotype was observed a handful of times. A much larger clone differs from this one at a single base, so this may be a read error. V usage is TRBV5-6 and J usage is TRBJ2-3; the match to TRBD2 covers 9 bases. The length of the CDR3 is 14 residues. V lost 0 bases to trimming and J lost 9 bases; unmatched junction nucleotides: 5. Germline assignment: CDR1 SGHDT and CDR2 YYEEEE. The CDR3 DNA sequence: TGTGCCAGCAGCTTGGGAATAGCGGGAGAGACGCAGTATTTT. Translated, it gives CASSLGIAGETQYF.

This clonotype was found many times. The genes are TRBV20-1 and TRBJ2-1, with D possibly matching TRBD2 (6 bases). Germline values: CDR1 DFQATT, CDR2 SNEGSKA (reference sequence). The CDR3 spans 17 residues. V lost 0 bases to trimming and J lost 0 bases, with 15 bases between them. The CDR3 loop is CSARDTSGTPSYNEQFF. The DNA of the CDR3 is TGCAGTGCTAGAGACACATCCGGGACTCCCTCCTACAATGAGCAGTTCTTC.

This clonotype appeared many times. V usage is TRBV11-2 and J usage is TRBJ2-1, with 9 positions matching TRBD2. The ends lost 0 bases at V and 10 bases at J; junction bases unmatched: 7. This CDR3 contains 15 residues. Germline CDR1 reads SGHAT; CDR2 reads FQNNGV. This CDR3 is CASSLDGRGGAEQFF. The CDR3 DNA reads TGTGCCAGCAGCTTAGATGGGCGGGGGGGCGCAGAGCAGTTCTTC.

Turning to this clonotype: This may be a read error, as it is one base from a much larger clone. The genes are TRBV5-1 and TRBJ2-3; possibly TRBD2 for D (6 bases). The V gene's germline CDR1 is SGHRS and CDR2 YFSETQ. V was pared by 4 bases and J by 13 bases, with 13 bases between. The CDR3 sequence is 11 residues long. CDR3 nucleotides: TGCGCCAGCAGCCCGGGAGACGCGAAGTATTTT. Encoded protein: CASSPGDAKYF.

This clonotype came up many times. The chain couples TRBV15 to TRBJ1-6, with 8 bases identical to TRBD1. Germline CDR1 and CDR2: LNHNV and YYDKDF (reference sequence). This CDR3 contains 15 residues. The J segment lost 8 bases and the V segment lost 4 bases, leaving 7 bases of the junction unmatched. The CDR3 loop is CATSNIGQGYSPLHF. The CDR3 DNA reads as TGTGCCACCAGCAACATTGGACAGGGTTATTCACCCCTCCACTTT.

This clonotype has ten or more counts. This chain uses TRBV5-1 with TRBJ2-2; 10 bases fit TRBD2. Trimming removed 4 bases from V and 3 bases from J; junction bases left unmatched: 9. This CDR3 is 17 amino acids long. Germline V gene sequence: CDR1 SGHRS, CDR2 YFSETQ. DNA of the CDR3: TGCGCCAGCAGCCCACGAACCGGGACTAGCGACACCGGGGAGCTGTTTTTT. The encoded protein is CASSPRTGTSDTGELFF.

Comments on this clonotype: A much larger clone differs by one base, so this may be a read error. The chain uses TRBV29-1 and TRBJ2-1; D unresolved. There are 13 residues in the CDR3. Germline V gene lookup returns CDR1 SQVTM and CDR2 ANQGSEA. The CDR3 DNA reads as TGCAGCGTTGGGGAACCCCAAGGGAATGAGCAGCTCTTC. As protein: CSVGEPQGNEQLF.

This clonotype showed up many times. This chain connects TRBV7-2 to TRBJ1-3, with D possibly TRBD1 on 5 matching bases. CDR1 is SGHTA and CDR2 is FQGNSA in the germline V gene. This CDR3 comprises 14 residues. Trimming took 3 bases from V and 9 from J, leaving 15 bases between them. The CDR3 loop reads CASSFSGRSGTIYF. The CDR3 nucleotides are TGTGCCAGCAGCTTCTCAGGGCGGTCAGGCACCATATATTTT. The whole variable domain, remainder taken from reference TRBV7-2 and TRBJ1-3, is GAGVSQSPSNKVTEKGKDVELRCDPISGHTALYWYRQSLGQGLEFLIYFQGNSAPDKSGLPSDRFSAERTGGSVSTLTIQRTQQEDSAVYLCASSFSGRSGTIYFGEGSWLTVV.

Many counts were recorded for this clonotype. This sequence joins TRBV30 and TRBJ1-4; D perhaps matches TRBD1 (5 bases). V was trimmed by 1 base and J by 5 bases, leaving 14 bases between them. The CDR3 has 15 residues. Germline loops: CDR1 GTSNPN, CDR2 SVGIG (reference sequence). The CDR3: CAWSDPTDSNEKLFF. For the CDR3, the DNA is TGTGCCTGGAGTGACCCCACCGACAGCAATGAAAAACTGTTTTTT. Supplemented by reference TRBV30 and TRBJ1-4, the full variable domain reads SQTIHQWPATLVQPVGSPLSLECTVEGTSNPNLYWYRQAAGRGLQLLFYSVGIGQISSEVPQNLSASRPQDRQFILSSKKLLLSDSGFYLCAWSDPTDSNEKLFFGSGTQLSVL.

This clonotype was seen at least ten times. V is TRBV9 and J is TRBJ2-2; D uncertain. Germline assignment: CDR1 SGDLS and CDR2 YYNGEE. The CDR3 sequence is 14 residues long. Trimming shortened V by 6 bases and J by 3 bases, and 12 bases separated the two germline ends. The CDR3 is CASNDMGYTGELFF. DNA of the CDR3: TGTGCCAGCAACGATATGGGATACACCGGGGAGCTGTTTTTT. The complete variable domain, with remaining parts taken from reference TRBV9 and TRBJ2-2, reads DSGVTQTPKHLITATGQRVTLRCSPRSGDLSVYWYQQSLDQGLQFLIQYYNGEERAKGNILERFSAQQFPDLHSELNLSSLELGDSALYFCASNDMGYTGELFFGEGSRLTVL.

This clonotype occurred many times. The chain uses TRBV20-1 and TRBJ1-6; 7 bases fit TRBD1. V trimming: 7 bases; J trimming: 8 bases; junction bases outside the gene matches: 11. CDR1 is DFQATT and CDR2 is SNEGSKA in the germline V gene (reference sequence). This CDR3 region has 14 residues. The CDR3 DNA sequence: TGCAGTGTCAGGGTGGGCAGGGGGGATTCACCCCTCCACTTT. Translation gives CSVRVGRGDSPLHF.

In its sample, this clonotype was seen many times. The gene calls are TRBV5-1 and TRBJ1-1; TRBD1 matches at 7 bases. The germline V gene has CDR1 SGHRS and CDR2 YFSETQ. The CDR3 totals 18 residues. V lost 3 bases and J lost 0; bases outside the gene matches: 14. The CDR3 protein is CASSSRDRDRILNTEAFF. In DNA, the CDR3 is TGCGCCAGCAGCTCGAGAGACAGGGACCGAATCCTGAACACTGAAGCTTTCTTT. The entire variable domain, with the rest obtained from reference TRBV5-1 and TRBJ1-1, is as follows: KAGVTQTPRYLIKTRGQQVTLSCSPISGHRSVSWYQQTPGQGLQFLFEYFSETQRNKGNFPGRFSGRQFSNSRSEMNVSTLELGDSALYLCASSSRDRDRILNTEAFFGQGTRLTVV.

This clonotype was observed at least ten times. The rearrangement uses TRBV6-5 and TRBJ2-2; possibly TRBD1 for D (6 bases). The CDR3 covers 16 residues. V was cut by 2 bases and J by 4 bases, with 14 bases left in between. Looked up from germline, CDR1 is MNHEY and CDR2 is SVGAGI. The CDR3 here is CASSYRDRFSTGELFF. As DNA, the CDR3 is TGTGCCAGCAGTTACCGTGACAGGTTCTCCACCGGGGAGCTGTTTTTT.

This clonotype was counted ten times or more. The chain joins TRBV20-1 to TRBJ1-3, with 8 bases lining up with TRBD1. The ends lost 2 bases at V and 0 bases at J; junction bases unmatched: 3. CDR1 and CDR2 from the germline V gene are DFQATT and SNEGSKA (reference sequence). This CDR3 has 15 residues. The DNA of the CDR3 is TGCAGTGCTAGACTGGACAGGGCCTCTGGAAACACCATATATTTT. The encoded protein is CSARLDRASGNTIYF.

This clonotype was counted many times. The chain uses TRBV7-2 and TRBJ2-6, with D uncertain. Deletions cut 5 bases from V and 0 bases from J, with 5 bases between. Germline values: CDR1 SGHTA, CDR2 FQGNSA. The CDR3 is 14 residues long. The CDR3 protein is CASSPISGANVLTF. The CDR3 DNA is TGTGCCAGCAGCCCCATCTCTGGGGCCAACGTCCTGACTTTC.

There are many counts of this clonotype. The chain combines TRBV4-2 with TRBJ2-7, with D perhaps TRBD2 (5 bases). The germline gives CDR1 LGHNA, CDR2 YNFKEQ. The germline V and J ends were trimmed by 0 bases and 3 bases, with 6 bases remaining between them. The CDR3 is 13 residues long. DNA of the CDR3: TGTGCCAGCAGCCAAGATCGGGACTACGAGCAGTACTTC. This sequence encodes CASSQDRDYEQYF.

The CDR3 sequence is CASSSTEAYEQYF. CDR3 coding DNA: TGTGCCAGCTCATCGACAGAGGCCTACGAGCAGTACTTC. This chain connects TRBV18 to TRBJ2-7, with TRBD1 as a possible D gene (5 bases). The CDR3 consists of 13 residues. Germline values: CDR1 KGHSH, CDR2 LQKENI. V was shortened by 5 bases and J by 2 bases, with 10 bases between the two germline ends.

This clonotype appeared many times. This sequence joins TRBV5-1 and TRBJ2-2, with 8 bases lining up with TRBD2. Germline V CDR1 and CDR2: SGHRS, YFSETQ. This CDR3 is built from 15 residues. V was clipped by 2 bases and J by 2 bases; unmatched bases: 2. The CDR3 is CASSFSGINTGELFF. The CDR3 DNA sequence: TGCGCCAGCAGCTTTAGCGGGATAAACACCGGGGAGCTGTTTTTT.

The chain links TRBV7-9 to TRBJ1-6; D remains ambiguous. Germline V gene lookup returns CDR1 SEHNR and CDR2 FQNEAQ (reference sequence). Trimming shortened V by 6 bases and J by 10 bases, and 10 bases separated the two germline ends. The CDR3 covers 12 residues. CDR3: CASRPQTSPLHF. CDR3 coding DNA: TGTGCCAGCAGACCCCAGACCTCACCCCTCCACTTT.

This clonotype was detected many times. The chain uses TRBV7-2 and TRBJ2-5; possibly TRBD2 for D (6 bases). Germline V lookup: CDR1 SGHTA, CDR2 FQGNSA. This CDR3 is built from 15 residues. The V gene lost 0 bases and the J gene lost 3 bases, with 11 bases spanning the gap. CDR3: CASSLAGGKEETQYF. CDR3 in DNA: TGTGCCAGCAGCTTAGCAGGAGGGAAGGAAGAGACCCAGTACTTC.

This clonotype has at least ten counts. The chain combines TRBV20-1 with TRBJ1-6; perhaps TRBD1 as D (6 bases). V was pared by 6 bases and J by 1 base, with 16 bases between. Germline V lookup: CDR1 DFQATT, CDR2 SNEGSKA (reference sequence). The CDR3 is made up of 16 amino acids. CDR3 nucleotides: TGCAGTGCCCGGGACAATCTAGGATCCTATAATTCACCCCTCCACTTT. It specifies CSARDNLGSYNSPLHF.

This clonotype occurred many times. The CDR3: CASSLGWQEGDEQYF. CDR3 coding DNA: TGCGCCAGCAGCTTGGGGTGGCAGGAGGGCGACGAGCAGTACTTC. The J gene is TRBJ2-7, the V gene TRBV5-1; maybe TRBD2 (6 bases). This CDR3 is 15 amino acids long. V lost 0 bases to trimming and J lost 5 bases, with 15 bases between them. Germline CDR1 is SGHRS and CDR2 is YFSETQ.

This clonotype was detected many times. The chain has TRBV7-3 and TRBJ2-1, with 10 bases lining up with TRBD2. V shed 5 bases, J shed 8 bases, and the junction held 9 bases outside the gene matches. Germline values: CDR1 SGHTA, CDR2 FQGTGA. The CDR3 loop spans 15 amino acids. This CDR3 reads CASSPGLAARDEQFF. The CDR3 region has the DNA TGTGCCAGCAGCCCCGGACTAGCGGCAAGAGATGAGCAGTTCTTC.

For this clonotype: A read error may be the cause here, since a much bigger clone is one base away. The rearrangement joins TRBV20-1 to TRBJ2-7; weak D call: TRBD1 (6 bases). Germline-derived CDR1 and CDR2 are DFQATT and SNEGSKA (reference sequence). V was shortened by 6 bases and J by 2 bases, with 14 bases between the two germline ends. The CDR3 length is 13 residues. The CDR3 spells CSAPWTVTYEQYF. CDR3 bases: TGCAGTGCCCCCTGGACAGTGACCTACGAGCAGTACTTC.

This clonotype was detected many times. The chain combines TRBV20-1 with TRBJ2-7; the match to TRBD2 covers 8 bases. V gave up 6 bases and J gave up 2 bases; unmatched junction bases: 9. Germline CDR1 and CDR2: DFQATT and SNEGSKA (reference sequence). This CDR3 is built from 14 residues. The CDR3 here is CSALAGLSAYEQYF. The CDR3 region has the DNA TGCAGTGCCCTAGCGGGCCTCTCAGCCTACGAGCAGTACTTC.

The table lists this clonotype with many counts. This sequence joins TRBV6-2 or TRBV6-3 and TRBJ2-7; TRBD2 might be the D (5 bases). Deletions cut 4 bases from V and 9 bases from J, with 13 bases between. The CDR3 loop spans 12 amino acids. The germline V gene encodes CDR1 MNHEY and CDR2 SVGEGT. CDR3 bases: TGTGCCAGCAGTTCCAACTCGGCGGGGCAGTACTTC. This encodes CASSSNSAGQYF.

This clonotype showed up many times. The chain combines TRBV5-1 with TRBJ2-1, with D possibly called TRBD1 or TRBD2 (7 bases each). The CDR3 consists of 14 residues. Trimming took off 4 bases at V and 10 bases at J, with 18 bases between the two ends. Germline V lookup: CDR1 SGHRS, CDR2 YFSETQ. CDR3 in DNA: TGCGCCAGCAGCCCCAGGGGGACTAAGGGAGAGCAGTTCTTC. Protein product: CASSPRGTKGEQFF.

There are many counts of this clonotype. The chain's CDR3 is CSARGGQGATDTQYF. The CDR3 DNA reads as TGCAGTGCTAGAGGCGGACAGGGGGCAACAGATACGCAGTATTTT. The chain couples TRBV20-1 to TRBJ2-3; TRBD1 agrees at 11 bases. The length of the CDR3 is 15 residues. Germline-derived CDR1 and CDR2 are DFQATT and SNEGSKA (reference sequence). V shed 1 base, J shed 3 bases, and the junction held 3 bases outside the gene matches.